These T cell receptor beta chains were read from a single sample in a study of cytomegalovirus exposure and HLA in healthy donors. Sequenced by immunoSEQ multiplex PCR; TCRdb stores in-frame clones only, minus some. This sample has around 180,000 clones, with roughly 78% found just once. The specimen sequenced was PBMCs. All receptors derive from a woman aged 35 to 49 in good health and CMV-seronegative. CDR3s leave out the opening cysteine and the closing phenylalanine or tryptophan. Each record gives: CDR3 protein, V gene.

ASSFRVGAYEQY,TRBV5-1
ASSPPGLAGPHTQY,TRBV27
ASSRGGAETQY,TRBV4-1
ASSEIGSEQETQY,TRBV10-1
ASSLTGGGNTIY,TRBV5-1
ASKGIAGGYNEQF,TRBV6-1
SVGTGYYEQY,TRBV29-1
ASRRTGPSGSTIY,TRBV27
ASSQGAGNQPQH,TRBV19
ASRDRANTEAF,TRBV2
ASSQGTGAREKLF,TRBV4-3
ASSLTPSLRNNSPLH,TRBV7-9
ASSLGGSGRTETQY,TRBV7-2
ASSLSGSSVTQY,TRBV7-2
ASSVSGVGETQY,TRBV5-1